One and the same sample provided the 14 T cell receptor beta chains below, sequenced in a study of blood T cell repertoires in COVID-19. Clones were sequenced by immunoSEQ multiplex PCR, and TCRdb holds only the in-frame ones, with some missing. The data show approximately 96,000 clones, nearly 95% seen once. The sequenced sample was peripheral blood. The receptors here all came from a human donor with active COVID-19. The donor label of this sample is uncertain.

The CDR3 is CASGLDQTGELFF. DNA for the CDR3: TGTGCTAGTGGTTTGGACCAGACCGGGGAGCTGTTTTTT. This chain uses TRBV12-5 with TRBJ2-2; D unclear. Germline V gives CDR1 LGHNT, CDR2 FRNRAP. The CDR3 is made up of 13 amino acids. Trimming removed 1 base from V and 5 bases from J, with 5 bases in between.

The chain couples TRBV27 to TRBJ2-3; 8 bases are shared with TRBD2. The CDR3 covers 19 residues. Germline V gives CDR1 MNHEY, CDR2 SMNVEV (reference sequence). Germline trimming cut 5 bases from V and 5 bases from J; bases unmatched to any gene: 21. This chain's CDR3 is CASSPFYREPGGLGDTQYF. The CDR3 region has the DNA TGTGCCAGCAGTCCTTTTTATAGGGAGCCGGGGGGGCTCGGAGATACGCAGTATTTT.

The chain is built from TRBV27 and TRBJ2-3; 7 bases match TRBD1. The CDR3 runs 13 residues. V shed 5 bases, J shed 6 bases, and the junction held 5 bases outside the gene matches. Germline CDR1 is MNHEY and CDR2 is SMNVEV (reference sequence). The CDR3 loop is CASSPGQTDTQYF. The CDR3 DNA is TGTGCCAGCAGTCCGGGACAGACGGATACGCAGTATTTT.

The chain has TRBV6-6 and TRBJ1-3, with D possibly being TRBD1 (6 bases). The CDR3 has 16 amino acids. The germline V gene has CDR1 MNHNY and CDR2 SVGAGI (reference sequence). V dropped 7 bases and J dropped 0 bases, with 16 bases sitting between them. The chain's CDR3 is CASTKVDRYSGNTIYF. The CDR3 nucleotides are TGTGCCAGCACCAAAGTTGACAGGTACTCTGGAAACACCATATATTTT.

This chain uses TRBV28 with TRBJ2-1; TRBD2 matches 8 bases. Germline assignment: CDR1 MDHEN and CDR2 SYDVKM. This CDR3 spans 13 amino acids. J was trimmed by 8 bases and V by 2 bases; bases with no gene match: 2. The DNA for the CDR3 is TGTGCCAGCAGTTTAGGGACTAGAGATGAGCAGTTCTTC. Protein sequence: CASSLGTRDEQFF.

The V call is TRBV19, the J call TRBJ1-5; no clear D. Germline assignment: CDR1 LNHDA and CDR2 SQIVND (reference sequence). V was clipped by 0 bases and J by 4 bases, with 10 bases between them. This CDR3 region has 15 residues. The chain's CDR3 is CASSIDWSTNQPQHF. The DNA of the CDR3 is TGTGCCAGTAGTATAGATTGGTCAACAAATCAGCCCCAGCATTTT.

This clone has just one count. V gene TRBV11-2 combines with J gene TRBJ1-2, with TRBD1 matching 7 bases. From germline, CDR1 is SGHAT and CDR2 FQNNGV. The ends lost 5 bases at V and 7 bases at J; junction bases unmatched: 10. The CDR3 covers 14 residues. CDR3 DNA sequence: TGTGCCAGCAGCGACCGAGGGGGCTATTCTGGCTACACCTTC. It yields the protein CASSDRGGYSGYTF. Full variable domain (remainder filled in from reference TRBV11-2 and TRBJ1-2): EAGVAQSPRYKIIEKRQSVAFWCNPISGHATLYWYQQILGQGPKLLIQFQNNGVVDDSQLPKDRFSAERLKGVDSTLKIQPAKLEDSAVYLCASSDRGGYSGYTFGSGTRLTVV.

The chain is built from TRBV19 and TRBJ1-2; D perhaps matches TRBD1 (6 bases). Trimming removed 4 bases from V and 0 bases from J, with 15 bases in between. The CDR3 covers 16 residues. From germline, CDR1 is LNHDA and CDR2 SQIVND (reference sequence). The CDR3 nucleotides read TGTGCCAGTAGTACCCCGGGACAAATTCCTAACTATGGCTACACCTTC. Translation: CASSTPGQIPNYGYTF.

The V call is TRBV10-3, the J call TRBJ2-1; 8 nucleotides line up with TRBD2. This CDR3 has 14 residues. Trimming took 10 bases from V and 3 from J; bases not matched to a gene: 8. Germline V gene lookup returns CDR1 ENHRY and CDR2 SYGVKD. In nucleotides, the CDR3 is TGTGCCACCCTGAGCGGGGGCCTCTACAATGAGCAGTTCTTC. Its protein product is CATLSGGLYNEQFF.

The genes are TRBV29-1 and TRBJ2-1, with unresolved D. The CDR3 contains 14 residues. Germline loops: CDR1 SQVTM, CDR2 ANQGSEA. Trimming cost V 3 bases and J 4 bases, with 13 bases left between them. As DNA, the CDR3 is TGCAGCGTTGAGGCTCCCAGAATGTACAATGAGCAGTTCTTC. As protein: CSVEAPRMYNEQFF.

The genes are TRBV2 and TRBJ2-7; perhaps TRBD1 as D (6 bases). CDR3 length: 15 amino acids. Per the germline V gene, CDR1 is SNHLY and CDR2 is FYNNEI. Trimming took 5 bases from V and 3 from J, leaving 17 bases between them. This CDR3 reads CASSQPRDTLYEQYF. In DNA form, the CDR3 reads TGTGCCAGCAGTCAGCCACGGGACACCCTCTACGAGCAGTACTTC.

V and J are TRBV5-5 and TRBJ1-5; 7 bases are a match to TRBD1. The CDR3 loop spans 14 amino acids. Per germline, CDR1 SGHKS and CDR2 YYEKEE (reference sequence). V was clipped by 5 bases and J by 3 bases; unmatched bases: 5. CDR3 bases: TGTGCCAGCAGTCAGGGGGGCCCCAATCAGCCCCAGCATTTT. Translated: CASSQGGPNQPQHF.

The V and J genes are TRBV28 and TRBJ1-6; D is possibly TRBD1 (5 bases). Trimming shortened V by 1 base and J by 4 bases, and 11 bases separated the two germline ends. The CDR3 consists of 16 residues. From germline, CDR1 is MDHEN and CDR2 SYDVKM. CDR3 sequence reads: CASSLSGLSYNSPLHF. Here the CDR3 DNA reads TGTGCCAGCAGTTTATCGGGACTGTCGTATAATTCACCCCTCCACTTT.

The chain joins TRBV4-3 to TRBJ1-6, with D possibly being TRBD1 (6 bases). Trimming removed 0 bases at V and 6 bases at J, with 9 bases between. The V gene's germline CDR1 is LGHNA and CDR2 YSLEER. This CDR3 contains 15 residues. CDR3 loop: CASSQEGAVNSPLHF. CDR3 sequence (DNA): TGCGCCAGCAGCCAAGAGGGGGCTGTTAATTCACCCCTCCACTTT.